The text below deals with one TCR beta chain. These data come from a study of blood T cell repertoires in COVID-19. The length of the CDR3 is 15 residues. Germline V gives CDR1 SGHAT, CDR2 FQNNGV. The ends lost 5 bases at V and 11 bases at J; junction bases unmatched: 10. Measured with immunoSEQ multiplex PCR; TCRdb has only the in-frame clones, and not every one. The sample lists some 190,000 clones; around 85% were seen once. The rearrangement links TRBV11-2 to TRBJ1-6; 9 bases agree with TRBD1. The source is a woman aged 55-75 years with acute or convalescent COVID-19. The specimen was peripheral blood. The CDR3: CASSQNRGRGPPLHF. CDR3 coding DNA: TGTGCCAGCAGCCAGAACAGGGGGCGCGGGCCACCCCTCCACTTT.